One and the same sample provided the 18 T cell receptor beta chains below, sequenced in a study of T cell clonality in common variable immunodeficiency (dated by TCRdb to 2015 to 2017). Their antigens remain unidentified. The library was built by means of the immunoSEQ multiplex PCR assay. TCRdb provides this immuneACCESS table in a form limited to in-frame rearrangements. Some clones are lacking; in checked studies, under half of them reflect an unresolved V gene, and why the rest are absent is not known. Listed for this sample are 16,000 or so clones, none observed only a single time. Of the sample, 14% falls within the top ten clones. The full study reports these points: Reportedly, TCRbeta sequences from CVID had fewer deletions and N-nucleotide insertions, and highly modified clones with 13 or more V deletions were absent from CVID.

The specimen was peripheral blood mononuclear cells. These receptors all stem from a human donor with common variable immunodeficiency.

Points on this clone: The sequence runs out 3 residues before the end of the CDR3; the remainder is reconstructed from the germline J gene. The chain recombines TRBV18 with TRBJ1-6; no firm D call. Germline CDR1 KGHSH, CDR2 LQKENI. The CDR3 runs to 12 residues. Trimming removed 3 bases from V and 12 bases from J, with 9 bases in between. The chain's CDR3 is CASSPPGLPLHF. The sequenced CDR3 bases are TGTGCCAGCTCACCCCCCGGTCTACCC.

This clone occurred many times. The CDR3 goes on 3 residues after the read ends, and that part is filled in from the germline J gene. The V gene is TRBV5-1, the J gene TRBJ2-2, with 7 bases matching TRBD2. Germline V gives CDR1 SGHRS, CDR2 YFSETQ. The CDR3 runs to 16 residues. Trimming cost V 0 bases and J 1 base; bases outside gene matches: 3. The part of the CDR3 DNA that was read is TGCGCCAGCAGCTTGGGCGGGGGAATGAACACCGGGGAG. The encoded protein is CASSLGGGMNTGE. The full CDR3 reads CASSLGGGMNTGELFF.

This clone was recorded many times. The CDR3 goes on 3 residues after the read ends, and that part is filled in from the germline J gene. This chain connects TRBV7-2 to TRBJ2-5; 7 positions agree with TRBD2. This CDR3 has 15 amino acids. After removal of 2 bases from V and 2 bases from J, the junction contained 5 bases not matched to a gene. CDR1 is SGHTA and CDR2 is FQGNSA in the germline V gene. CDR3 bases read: TGTGCCAGCAGCTTAACCAGCGGGAAGCAAGAGACC. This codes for CASSLTSGKQET. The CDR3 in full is CASSLTSGKQETQYF.

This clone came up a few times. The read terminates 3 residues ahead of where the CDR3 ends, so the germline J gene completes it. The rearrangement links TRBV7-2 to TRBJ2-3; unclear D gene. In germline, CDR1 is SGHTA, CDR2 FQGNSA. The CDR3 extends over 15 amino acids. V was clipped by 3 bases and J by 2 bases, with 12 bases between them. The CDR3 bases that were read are TGTGCCAGCAGCTTTGGGCTCGTAATCACAGATACG. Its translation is CASSFGLVITDT. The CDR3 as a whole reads CASSFGLVITDTQYF. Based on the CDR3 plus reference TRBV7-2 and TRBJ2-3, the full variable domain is GAGVSQSPSNKVTEKGKDVELRCDPISGHTALYWYRQSLGQGLEFLIYFQGNSAPDKSGLPSDRFSAERTGGSVSTLTIQRTQQEDSAVYLCASSFGLVITDTQYFGPGTRLTVL.

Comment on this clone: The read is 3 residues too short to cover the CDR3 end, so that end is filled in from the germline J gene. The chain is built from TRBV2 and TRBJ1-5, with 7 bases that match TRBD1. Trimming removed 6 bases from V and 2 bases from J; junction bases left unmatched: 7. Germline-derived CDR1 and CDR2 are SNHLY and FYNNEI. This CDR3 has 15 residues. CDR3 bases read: TGTGCCAGCAGCCGGACAGGCTTAGGCAATCAGCCC. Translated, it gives CASSRTGLGNQP. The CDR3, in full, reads CASSRTGLGNQPQHF.

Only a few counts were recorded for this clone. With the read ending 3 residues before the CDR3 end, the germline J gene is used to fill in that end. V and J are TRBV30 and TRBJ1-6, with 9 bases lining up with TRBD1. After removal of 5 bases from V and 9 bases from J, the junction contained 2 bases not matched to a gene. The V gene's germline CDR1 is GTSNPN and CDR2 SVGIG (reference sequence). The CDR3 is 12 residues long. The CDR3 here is CAWGTGPSPLHF. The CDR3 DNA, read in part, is TGTGCCTGGGGGACAGGGCCTTCACCC.

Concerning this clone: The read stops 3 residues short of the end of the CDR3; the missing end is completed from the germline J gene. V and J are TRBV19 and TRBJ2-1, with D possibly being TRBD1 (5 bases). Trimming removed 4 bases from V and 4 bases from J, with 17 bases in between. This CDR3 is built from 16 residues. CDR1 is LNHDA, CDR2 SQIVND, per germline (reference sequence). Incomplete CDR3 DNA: TGTGCCAGTAGTAGCCACGACAGAGAGATTTACAATGAG. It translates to CASSSHDREIYNE. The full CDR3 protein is CASSSHDREIYNEQFF.

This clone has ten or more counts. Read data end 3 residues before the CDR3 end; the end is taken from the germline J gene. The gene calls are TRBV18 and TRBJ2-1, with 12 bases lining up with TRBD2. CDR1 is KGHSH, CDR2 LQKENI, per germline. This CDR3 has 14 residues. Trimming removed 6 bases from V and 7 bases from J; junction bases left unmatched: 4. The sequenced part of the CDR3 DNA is TGTGCCAGCTCCCTAACTAGCGGGGGGAATGAG. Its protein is CASSLTSGGNE. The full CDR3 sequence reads CASSLTSGGNEQFF.

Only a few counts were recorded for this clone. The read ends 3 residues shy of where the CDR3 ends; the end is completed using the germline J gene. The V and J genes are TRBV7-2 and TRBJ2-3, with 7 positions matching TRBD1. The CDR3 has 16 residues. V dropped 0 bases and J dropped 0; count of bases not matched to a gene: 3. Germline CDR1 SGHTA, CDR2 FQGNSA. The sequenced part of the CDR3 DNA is TGTGCCAGCAGCTTAGCACCCAGGGGGAGCACAGATACG. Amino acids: CASSLAPRGSTDT. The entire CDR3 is CASSLAPRGSTDTQYF.

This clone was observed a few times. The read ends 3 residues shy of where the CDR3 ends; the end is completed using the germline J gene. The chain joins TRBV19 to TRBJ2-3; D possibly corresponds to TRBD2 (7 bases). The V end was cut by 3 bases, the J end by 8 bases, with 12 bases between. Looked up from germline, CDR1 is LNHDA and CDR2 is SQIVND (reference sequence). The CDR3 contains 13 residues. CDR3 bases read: TGTGCCAGTAGTATCGCGGGGGCGGGTACG. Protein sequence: CASSIAGAGT. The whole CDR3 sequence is CASSIAGAGTQYF.

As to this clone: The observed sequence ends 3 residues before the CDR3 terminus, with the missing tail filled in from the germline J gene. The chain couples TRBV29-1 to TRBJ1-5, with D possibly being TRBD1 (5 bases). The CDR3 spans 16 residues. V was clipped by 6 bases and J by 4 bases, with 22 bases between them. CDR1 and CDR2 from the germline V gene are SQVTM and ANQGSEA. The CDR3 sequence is CSVQTGGVRGNQPQHF. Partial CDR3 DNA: TGCAGCGTCCAAACGGGGGGGGTGCGCGGGAATCAGCCC.

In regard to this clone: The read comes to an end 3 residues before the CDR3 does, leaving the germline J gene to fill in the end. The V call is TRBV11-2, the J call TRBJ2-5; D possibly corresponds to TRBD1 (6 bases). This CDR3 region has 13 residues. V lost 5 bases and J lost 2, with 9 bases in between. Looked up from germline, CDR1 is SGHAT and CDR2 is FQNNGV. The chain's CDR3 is CASSPGQQETQYF. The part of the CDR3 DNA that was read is TGTGCCAGCAGCCCAGGACAGCAAGAGACC.

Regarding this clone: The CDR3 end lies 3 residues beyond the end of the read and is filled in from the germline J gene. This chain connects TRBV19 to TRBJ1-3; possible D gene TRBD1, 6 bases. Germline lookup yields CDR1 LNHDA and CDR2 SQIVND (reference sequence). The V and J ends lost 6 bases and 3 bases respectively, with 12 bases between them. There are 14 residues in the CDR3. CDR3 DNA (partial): TGTGCCAGTAGCTCCCACAGGGTTGGAAACACC. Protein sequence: CASSSHRVGNT. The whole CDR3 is CASSSHRVGNTIYF.

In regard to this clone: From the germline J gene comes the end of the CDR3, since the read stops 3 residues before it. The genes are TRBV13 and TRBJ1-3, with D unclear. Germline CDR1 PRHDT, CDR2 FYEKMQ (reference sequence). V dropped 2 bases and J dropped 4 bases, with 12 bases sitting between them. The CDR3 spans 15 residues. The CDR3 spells CASSLLPGVGNTIYF. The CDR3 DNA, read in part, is TGTGCCAGCAGCTTACTTCCCGGGGTAGGAAACACC.

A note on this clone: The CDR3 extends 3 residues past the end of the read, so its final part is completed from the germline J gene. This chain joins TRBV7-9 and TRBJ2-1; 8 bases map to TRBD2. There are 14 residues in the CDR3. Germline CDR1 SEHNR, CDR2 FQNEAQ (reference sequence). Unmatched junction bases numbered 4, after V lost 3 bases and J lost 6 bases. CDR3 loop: CASSFSGGGNEQFF. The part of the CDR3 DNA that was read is TGTGCCAGCAGCTTCTCCGGGGGGGGCAATGAG. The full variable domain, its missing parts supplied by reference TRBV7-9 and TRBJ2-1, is DTGVSQNPRHKITKRGQNVTFRCDPISEHNRLYWYRQTLGQGPEFLTYFQNEAQLEKSRLLSDRFSAERPKGSFSTLEIQRTEQGDSAMYLCASSFSGGGNEQFFGPGTRLTVL.

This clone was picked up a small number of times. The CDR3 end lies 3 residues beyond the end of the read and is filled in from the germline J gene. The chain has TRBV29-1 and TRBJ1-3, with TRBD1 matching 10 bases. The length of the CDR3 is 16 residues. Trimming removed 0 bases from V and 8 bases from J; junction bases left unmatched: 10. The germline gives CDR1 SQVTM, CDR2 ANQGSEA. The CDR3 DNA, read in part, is TGCAGCGTTGAAGACCGGGACAGGGGATTGAAGGACACC. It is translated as CSVEDRDRGLKDT. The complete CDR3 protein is CSVEDRDRGLKDTIYF.

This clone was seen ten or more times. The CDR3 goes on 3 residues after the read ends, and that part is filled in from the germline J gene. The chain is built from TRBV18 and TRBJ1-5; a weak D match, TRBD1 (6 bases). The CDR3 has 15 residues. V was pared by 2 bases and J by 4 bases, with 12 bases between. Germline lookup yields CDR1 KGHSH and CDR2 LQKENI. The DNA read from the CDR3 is TGTGCCAGCTCACCATCCGACAGGTCAAATCAGCCC. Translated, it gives CASSPSDRSNQP. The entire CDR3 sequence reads CASSPSDRSNQPQHF.

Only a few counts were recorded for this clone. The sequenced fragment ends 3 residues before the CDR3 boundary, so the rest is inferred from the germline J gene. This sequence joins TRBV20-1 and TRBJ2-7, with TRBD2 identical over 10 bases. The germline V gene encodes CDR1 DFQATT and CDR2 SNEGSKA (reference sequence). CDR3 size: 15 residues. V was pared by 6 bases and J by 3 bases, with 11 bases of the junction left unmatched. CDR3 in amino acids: CSAPDIAGGRYEQYF. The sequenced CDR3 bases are TGCAGTGCGCCTGACATAGCGGGGGGTCGCTACGAG.